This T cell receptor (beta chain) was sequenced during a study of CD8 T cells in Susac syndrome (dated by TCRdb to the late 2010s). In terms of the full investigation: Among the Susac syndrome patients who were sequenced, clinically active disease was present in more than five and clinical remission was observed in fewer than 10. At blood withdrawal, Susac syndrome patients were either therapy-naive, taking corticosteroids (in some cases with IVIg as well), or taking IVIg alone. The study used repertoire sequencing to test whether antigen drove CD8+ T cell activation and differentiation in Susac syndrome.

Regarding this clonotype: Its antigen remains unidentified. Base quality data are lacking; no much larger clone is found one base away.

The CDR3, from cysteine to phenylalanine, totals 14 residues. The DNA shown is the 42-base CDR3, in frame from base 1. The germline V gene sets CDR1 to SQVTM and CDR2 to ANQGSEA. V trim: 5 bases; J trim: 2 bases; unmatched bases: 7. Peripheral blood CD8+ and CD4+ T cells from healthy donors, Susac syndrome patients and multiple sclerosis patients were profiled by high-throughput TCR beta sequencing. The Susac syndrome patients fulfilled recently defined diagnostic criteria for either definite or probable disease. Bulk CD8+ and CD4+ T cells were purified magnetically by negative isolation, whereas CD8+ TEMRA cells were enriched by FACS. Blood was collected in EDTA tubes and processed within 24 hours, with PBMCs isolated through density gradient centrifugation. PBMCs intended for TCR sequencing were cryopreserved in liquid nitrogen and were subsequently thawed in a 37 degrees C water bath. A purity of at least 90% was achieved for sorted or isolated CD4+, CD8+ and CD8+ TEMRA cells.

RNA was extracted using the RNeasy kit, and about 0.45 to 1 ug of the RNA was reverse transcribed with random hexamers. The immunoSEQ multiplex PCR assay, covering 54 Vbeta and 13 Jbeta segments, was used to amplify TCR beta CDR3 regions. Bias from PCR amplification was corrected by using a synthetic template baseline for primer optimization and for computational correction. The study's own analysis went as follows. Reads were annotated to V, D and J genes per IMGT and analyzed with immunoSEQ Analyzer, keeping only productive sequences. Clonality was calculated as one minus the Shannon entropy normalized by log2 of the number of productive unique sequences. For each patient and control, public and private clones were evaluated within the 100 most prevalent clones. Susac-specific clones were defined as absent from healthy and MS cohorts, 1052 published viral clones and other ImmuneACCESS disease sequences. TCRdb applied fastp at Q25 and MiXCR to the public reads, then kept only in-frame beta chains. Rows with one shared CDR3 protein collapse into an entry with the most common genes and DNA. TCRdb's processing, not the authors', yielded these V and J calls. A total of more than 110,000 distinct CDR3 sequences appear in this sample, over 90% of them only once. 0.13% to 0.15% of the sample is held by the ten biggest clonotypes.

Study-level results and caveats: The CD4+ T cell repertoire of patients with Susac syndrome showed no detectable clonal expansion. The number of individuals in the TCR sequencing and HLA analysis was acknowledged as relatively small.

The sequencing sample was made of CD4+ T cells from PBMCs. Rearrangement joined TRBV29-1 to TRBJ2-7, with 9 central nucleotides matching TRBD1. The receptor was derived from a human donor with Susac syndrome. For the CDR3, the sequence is CSVSETGGPYEQYF. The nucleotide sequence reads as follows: TGCAGCGTTTCGGAGACAGGGGGACCCTACGAGCAGTACTTC.